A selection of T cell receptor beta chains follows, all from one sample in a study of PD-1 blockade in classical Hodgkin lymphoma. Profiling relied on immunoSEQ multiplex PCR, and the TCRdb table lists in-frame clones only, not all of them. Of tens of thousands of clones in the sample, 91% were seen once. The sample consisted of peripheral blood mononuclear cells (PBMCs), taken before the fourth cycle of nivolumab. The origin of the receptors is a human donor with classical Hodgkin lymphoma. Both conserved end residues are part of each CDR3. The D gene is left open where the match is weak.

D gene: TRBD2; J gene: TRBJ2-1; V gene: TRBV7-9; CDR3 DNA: TGTGCCAGCAGCTCGGACGCCGGGACTACCTACAATGAGCAGTTCTTC; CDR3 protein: CASSSDAGTTYNEQFF
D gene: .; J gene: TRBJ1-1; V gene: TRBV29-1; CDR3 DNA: TGCAGCGTTGTAACTCTGAACACTGAAGCTTTCTTT; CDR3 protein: CSVVTLNTEAFF
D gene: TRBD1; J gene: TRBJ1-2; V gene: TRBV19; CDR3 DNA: TGTGCCACCGCGACAGGGACAAGCTATGGCTACACCTTC; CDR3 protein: CATATGTSYGYTF
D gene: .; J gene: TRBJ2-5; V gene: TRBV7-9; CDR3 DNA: TGTGCCAGCAGCTTAAAAGAGACCCAGTACTTC; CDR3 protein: CASSLKETQYF
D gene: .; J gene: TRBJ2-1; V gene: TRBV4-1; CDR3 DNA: TGCGCCAGCAGCCAGGCAGCCGGGACGACAGGCGATGAGCAGTTCTTC; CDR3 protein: CASSQAAGTTGDEQFF
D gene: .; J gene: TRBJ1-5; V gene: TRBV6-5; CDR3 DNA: TGTGCCAGCATGCAGGGGAGCAATCAGCCCCAGCATTTT; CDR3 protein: CASMQGSNQPQHF
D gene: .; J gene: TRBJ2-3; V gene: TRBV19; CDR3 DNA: TGTGCCAGTAGTGTGACGGTCACAGATACGCAGTATTTT; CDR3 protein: CASSVTVTDTQYF
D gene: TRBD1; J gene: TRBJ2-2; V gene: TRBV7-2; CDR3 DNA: TGTGCCAGCAGCCGGACAGGGAACACCGGGGAGCTGTTTTTT; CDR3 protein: CASSRTGNTGELFF
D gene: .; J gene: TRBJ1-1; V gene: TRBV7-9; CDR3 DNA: TGTGCCAGCAGTAGCACTGAAGCTTTCTTT; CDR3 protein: CASSSTEAFF
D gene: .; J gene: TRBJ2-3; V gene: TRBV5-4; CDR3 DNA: TGTGCCAGCAGCTTGAGCTTCACAGATACGCAGTATTTT; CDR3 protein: CASSLSFTDTQYF
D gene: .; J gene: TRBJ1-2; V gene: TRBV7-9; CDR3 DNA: TGTGCCAGCAGCCCGACAGGCCGCTATGGCTACACCTTC; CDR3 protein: CASSPTGRYGYTF